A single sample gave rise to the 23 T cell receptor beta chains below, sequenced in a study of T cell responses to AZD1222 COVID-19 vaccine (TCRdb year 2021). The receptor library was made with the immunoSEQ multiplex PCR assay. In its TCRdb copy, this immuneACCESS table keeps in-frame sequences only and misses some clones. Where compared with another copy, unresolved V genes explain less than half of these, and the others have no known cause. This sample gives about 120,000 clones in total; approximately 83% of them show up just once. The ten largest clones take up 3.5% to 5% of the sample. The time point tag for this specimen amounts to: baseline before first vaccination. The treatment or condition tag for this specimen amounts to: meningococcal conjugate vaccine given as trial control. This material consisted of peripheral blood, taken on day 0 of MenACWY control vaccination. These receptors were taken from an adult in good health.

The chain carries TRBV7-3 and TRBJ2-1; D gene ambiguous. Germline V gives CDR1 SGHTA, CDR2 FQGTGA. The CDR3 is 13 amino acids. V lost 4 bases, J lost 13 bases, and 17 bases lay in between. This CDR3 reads CASSSSLRTDQFF. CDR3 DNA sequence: TGTGCCAGCAGCTCCTCCCTAAGGACGGACCAGTTCTTC.

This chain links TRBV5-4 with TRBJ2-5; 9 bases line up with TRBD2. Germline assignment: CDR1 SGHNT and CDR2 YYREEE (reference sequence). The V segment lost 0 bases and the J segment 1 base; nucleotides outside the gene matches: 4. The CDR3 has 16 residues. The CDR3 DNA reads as TGTGCCAGCAGCTTGGGGACTAGCGTTTTCCAAGAGACCCAGTACTTC. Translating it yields CASSLGTSVFQETQYF.

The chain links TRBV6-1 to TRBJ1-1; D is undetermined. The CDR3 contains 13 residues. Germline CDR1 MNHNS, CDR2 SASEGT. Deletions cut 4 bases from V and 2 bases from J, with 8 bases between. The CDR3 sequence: CASSAAVNTEAFF. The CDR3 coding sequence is TGTGCCAGCAGTGCAGCGGTTAACACTGAAGCTTTCTTT.

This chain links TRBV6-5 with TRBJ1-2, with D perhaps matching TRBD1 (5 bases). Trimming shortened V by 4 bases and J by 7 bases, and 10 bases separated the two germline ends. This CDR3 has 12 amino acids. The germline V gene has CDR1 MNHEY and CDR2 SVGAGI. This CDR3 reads CASSSTVRGYTF. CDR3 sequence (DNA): TGTGCCAGCAGTTCGACAGTGCGTGGCTACACCTTC.

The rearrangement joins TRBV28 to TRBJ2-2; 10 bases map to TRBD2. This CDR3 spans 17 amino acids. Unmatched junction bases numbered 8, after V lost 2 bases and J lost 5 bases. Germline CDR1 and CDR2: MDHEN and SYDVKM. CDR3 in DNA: TGTGCCAGCAGTTTACATCCAGCGGGGGGGCGGACCGGGGAGCTGTTTTTT. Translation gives CASSLHPAGGRTGELFF. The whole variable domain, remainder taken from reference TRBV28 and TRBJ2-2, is DVKVTQSSRYLVKRTGEKVFLECVQDMDHENMFWYRQDPGLGLRLIYFSYDVKMKEKGDIPEGYSVSREKKERFSLILESASTNQTSMYLCASSLHPAGGRTGELFFGEGSRLTVL.

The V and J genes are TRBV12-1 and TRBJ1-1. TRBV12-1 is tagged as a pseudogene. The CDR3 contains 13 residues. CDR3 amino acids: CASSFEGPEEAFF. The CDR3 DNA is TGTGCCAGCAGCTTTGAAGGCCCCGAGGAAGCTTTCTTT.

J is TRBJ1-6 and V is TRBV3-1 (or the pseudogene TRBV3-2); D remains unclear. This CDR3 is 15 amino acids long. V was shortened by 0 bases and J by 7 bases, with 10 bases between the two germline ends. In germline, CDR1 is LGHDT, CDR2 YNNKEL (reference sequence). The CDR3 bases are TGTGCCAGCAGCCAAGATCGGTGGGAGAATTCACCCCTCCACTTT. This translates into CASSQDRWENSPLHF.

CDR3 nucleotide sequence: TGCGCCAGCAGCCAAGGAGGGGGACGGTACGAGCAGTACTTC. Its translation: CASSQGGGRYEQYF. The chain recombines TRBV4-1 with TRBJ2-7; maybe TRBD1 (6 bases). Germline V gene lookup returns CDR1 MGHRA and CDR2 YSYEKL. Trimming removed 1 base from V and 4 bases from J, with 11 bases in between. The CDR3 is made up of 14 amino acids.

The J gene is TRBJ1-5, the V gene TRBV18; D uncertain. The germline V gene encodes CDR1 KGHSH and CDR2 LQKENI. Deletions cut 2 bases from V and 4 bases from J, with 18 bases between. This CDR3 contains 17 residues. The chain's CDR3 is CASSPGFGGVGNQPQHF. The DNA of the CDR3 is TGTGCCAGCTCACCAGGGTTTGGTGGGGTCGGTAATCAGCCCCAGCATTTT.

The CDR3, as DNA: TGCGCCAGCAGCCTCCAGGACGCGAGGGAGCAGTACTTC. Protein sequence: CASSLQDAREQYF. The V call is TRBV4-1, the J call TRBJ2-7; D remains unclear. Germline V lookup: CDR1 MGHRA, CDR2 YSYEKL. V lost 4 bases, J lost 7 bases, and 14 bases lay in between. This CDR3 spans 13 amino acids.

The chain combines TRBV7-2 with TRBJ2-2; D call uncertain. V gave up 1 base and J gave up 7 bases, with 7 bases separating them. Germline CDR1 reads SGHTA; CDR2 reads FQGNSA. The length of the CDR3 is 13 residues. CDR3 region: CASSLVSIGELFF. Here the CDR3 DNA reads TGTGCCAGCAGCTTAGTTTCAATCGGGGAGCTGTTTTTT.

The CDR3 spells CASSLKGSRNSGNTIYF. Here the CDR3 DNA reads TGTGCCAGCAGCTTGAAAGGTTCCCGTAACTCTGGAAACACCATATATTTT. The V call is TRBV5-4, the J call TRBJ1-3; D ambiguous. The CDR3 has 17 amino acids. The V gene lost 1 base and the J gene lost 0 bases, with 14 bases spanning the gap. Germline CDR1 reads SGHNT; CDR2 reads YYREEE (reference sequence).

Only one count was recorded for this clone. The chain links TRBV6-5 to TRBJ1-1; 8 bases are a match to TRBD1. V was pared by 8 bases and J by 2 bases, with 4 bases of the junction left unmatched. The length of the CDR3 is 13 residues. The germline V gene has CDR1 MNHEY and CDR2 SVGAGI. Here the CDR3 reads CASRQGANTEAFF. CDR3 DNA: TGTGCCAGCCGTCAGGGGGCTAACACTGAAGCTTTCTTT.

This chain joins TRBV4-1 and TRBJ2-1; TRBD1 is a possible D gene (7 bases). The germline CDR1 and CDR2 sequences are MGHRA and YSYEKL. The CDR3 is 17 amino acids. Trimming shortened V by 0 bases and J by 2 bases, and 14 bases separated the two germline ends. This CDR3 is CASSQDPGGGTYNEQFF. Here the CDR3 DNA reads TGCGCCAGCAGCCAAGATCCCGGAGGGGGCACCTACAATGAGCAGTTCTTC.

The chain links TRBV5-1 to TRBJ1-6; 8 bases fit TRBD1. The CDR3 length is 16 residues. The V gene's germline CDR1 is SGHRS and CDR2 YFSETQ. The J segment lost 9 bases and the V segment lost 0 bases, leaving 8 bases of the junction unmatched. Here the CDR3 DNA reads TGCGCCAGCAGCTTGGCCACGGCAGGGGGCGGTTCACCCCTCCACTTT. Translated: CASSLATAGGGSPLHF.

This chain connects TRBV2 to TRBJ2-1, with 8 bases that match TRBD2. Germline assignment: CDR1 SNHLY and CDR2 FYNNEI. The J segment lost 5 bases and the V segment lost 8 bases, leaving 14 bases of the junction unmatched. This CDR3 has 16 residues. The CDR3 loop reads CASSVAGWGGDNEQFF. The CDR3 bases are TGTGCCAGCTCGGTAGCGGGGTGGGGAGGGGACAATGAGCAGTTCTTC.

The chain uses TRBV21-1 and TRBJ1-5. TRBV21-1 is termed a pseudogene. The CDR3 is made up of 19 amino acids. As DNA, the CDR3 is TGTGCCAGCAGCAAAGAAACCATGGCGTACTATCCAAGCAATCAGCCCCAGCATTTT. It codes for CASSKETMAYYPSNQPQHF.

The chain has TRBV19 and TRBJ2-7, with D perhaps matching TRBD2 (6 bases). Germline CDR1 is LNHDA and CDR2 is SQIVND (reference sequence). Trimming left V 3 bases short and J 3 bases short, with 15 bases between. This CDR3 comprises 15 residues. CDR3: CASSMSPGLSYEQYF. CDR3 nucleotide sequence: TGTGCCAGTAGTATGTCCCCGGGACTTAGCTACGAGCAGTACTTC. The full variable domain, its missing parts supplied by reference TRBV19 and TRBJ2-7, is DGGITQSPKYLFRKEGQNVTLSCEQNLNHDAMYWYRQDPGQGLRLIYYSQIVNDFQKGDIAEGYSVSREKKESFPLTVTSAQKNPTAFYLCASSMSPGLSYEQYFGPGTRLTVT.

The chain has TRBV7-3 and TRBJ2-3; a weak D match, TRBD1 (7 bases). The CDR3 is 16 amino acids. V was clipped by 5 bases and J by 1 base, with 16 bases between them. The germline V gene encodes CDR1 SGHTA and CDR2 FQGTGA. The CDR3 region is CASSPLGGQRTDTQYF. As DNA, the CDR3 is TGTGCCAGCAGCCCTCTCGGGGGACAGCGCACAGATACGCAGTATTTT.

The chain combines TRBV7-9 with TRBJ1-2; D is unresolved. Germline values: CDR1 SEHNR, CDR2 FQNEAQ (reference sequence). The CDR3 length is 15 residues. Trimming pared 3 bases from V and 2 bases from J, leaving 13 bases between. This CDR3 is CASSFTGVLNYGYTF. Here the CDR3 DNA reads TGTGCCAGCAGCTTTACCGGGGTACTGAACTATGGCTACACCTTC.

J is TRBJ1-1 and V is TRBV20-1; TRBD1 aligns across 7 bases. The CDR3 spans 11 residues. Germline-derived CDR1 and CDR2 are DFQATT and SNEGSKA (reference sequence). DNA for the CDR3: TGCAGGGCCCAGGGGGGCACTGAAGCTTTCTTT. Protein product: CRAQGGTEAFF.

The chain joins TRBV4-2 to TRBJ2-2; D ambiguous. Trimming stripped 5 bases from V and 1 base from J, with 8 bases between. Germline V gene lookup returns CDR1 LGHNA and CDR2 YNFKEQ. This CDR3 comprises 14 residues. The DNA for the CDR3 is TGTGCCAGCAGCGCTGACCGGAACACCGGGGAGCTGTTTTTT. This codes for CASSADRNTGELFF.

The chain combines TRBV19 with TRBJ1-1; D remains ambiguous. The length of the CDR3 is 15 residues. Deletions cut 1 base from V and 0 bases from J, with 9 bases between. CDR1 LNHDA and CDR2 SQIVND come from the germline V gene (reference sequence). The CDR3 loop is CASSIGFGMNTEAFF. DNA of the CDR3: TGTGCCAGTAGTATAGGTTTTGGGATGAACACTGAAGCTTTCTTT.